The sequence of this TCR beta chain was determined in a study of blood T cell repertoires in COVID-19. Study-level information: Samples came from the United States, Italy and Spain, spanning acute and convalescent COVID-19. Sample material is recorded as cDNA or gDNA derived from T cells, B-cell-depleted T cells, or PBMCs.

In assigning cohorts, the study relied on participant-reported clinical history. This CDR3 spans 16 amino acids. Germline V gives CDR1 LNHDA, CDR2 SQIVND (reference sequence). Method: immunoSEQ multiplex PCR; TCRdb's copy keeps in-frame clones and lacks some. The sample has 300,000 to 450,000 clones; almost 90% are singletons. The specimen sequenced was PBMCs or T cells enriched from blood (not recorded which). This rearrangement joins TRBV19 to TRBJ1-6; possibly TRBD1 for D (6 bases). This receptor was taken from a woman in her twenties or thirties who had been exposed to COVID-19. DNA of the CDR3: TGTGCAAAGGACCTTACAGGGTGGTCCTATAATTCACCCCTCCACTTT. Translated, it gives CAKDLTGWSYNSPLHF.